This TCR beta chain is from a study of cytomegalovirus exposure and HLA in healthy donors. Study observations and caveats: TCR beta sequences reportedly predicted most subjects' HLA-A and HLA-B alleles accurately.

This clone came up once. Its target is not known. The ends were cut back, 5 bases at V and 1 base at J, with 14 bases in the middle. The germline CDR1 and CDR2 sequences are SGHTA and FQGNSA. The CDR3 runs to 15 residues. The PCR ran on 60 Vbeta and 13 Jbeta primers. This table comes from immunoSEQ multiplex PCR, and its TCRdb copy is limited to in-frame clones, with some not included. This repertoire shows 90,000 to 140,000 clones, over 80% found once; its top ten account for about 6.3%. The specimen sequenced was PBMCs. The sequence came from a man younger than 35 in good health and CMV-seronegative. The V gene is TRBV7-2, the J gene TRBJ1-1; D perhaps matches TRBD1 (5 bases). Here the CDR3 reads CASSPGLIENTEAFF. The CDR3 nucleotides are TGTGCCAGCAGCCCGGGACTGATTGAGAACACTGAAGCTTTCTTT.